Presented here are 21 T cell receptor beta chains from one specimen sequenced in a study of T cells in localized non-small cell lung cancer. This table comes from immunoSEQ multiplex PCR, and its TCRdb copy is limited to in-frame clones, with some not included. The sample contains roughly 40,000 clones, roughly 86% of which appear only once. This material consisted of peripheral blood, taken before any cancer treatment. These receptors all stem from a man aged 18 to 49 with stage I lung adenocarcinoma.

The chain links TRBV5-5 to TRBJ2-6; tentatively, D is TRBD2 (6 bases). The CDR3 loop spans 16 amino acids. V was trimmed by 4 bases and J by 1 base, leaving 12 bases between them. Germline loops: CDR1 SGHKS, CDR2 YYEKEE (reference sequence). In nucleotides, the CDR3 is TGTGCCAGCAGCCGGGGGTTTAGTTCTGGGGCCAACGTCCTGACTTTC. This encodes CASSRGFSSGANVLTF.

V is TRBV6-5 and J is TRBJ1-2; possibly TRBD1 for D (5 bases). V dropped 8 bases and J dropped 3 bases, with 7 bases sitting between them. Germline CDR1 is MNHEY and CDR2 is SVGAGI. CDR3 size: 11 residues. Here the CDR3 reads CASGGYYGYTF. The CDR3 DNA sequence: TGTGCCAGCGGGGGTTACTATGGCTACACCTTC.

The V gene is TRBV7-2, the J gene TRBJ1-2; D is possibly TRBD1 (5 bases). Germline values: CDR1 SGHTA, CDR2 FQGNSA. The CDR3 contains 14 residues. The germline V and J ends were trimmed by 3 bases and 4 bases, with 12 bases remaining between them. The CDR3 loop is CASSFGGTGYGYTF. The CDR3 nucleotides are TGTGCCAGCAGCTTCGGGGGGACGGGCTATGGCTACACCTTC.

The chain combines TRBV5-4 with TRBJ1-2, with D possibly TRBD1 on 5 matching bases. Germline-derived CDR1 and CDR2 are SGHNT and YYREEE (reference sequence). The CDR3 contains 16 residues. V was cut by 10 bases and J by 7 bases, with 29 bases left in between. The CDR3 loop is CAGSLNGAPPSSGYTF. The CDR3 DNA reads as TGTGCCGGTAGCTTGAATGGGGCACCGCCCTCAAGTGGCTACACCTTC.

The chain uses TRBV7-2 and TRBJ1-3, with D unresolved. The V end lost 5 bases, the J end lost 0 bases, and 20 bases lay between the germline ends. The CDR3 loop spans 18 amino acids. Germline lookup yields CDR1 SGHTA and CDR2 FQGNSA. CDR3 DNA: TGTGCCAGCAGCGGAACCCCCCTTTTACCGATCTCTGGAAACACCATATATTTT. Amino acid sequence: CASSGTPLLPISGNTIYF.

The chain joins TRBV6-5 to TRBJ1-1; 7 bases align to TRBD1. The CDR3 extends over 14 amino acids. Germline loops: CDR1 MNHEY, CDR2 SVGAGI. Germline trimming cut 6 bases from V and 1 base from J; bases unmatched to any gene: 5. In nucleotides, the CDR3 is TGTGCCAGCAGCCCCGGGACAGAGAACACTGAAGCTTTCTTT. The encoded protein is CASSPGTENTEAFF.

This clone showed up just a few times. The J gene is TRBJ1-1, the V gene TRBV28; a possible D gene is TRBD1 (5 bases). This CDR3 contains 13 residues. Germline loops: CDR1 MDHEN, CDR2 SYDVKM. V was shortened by 6 bases and J by 4 bases, with 12 bases between the two germline ends. CDR3 sequence reads: CASSSTGLTEAFF. The CDR3 coding sequence is TGTGCCAGCAGCTCGACGGGGCTCACTGAAGCTTTCTTT.

This chain uses TRBV27 with TRBJ2-1, with D possibly being TRBD2 (6 bases). Trimming stripped 6 bases from V and 10 bases from J, with 16 bases between. The CDR3 is 13 amino acids. CDR1 and CDR2 (germline): MNHEY, SMNVEV (reference sequence). CDR3 nucleotides: TGTGCCAGCAGCACGCGGGGAGGCGGGGAGCAGTTCTTC. It encodes CASSTRGGGEQFF.

The V and J genes are TRBV15 and TRBJ2-2; 8 nucleotides line up with TRBD2. This CDR3 is built from 16 residues. Germline V gives CDR1 LNHNV, CDR2 YYDKDF (reference sequence). The V and J ends lost 5 bases and 1 base, in that order; junction bases with no gene match: 6. The CDR3 nucleotides are TGTGCCACCAGCGGGGGACTAGTAGAGAACACCGGGGAGCTGTTTTTT. This translates into CATSGGLVENTGELFF.

This chain connects TRBV5-6 to TRBJ1-3; no reliable D call. Looked up from germline, CDR1 is SGHDT and CDR2 is YYEEEE. With 2 bases removed from V and 2 bases from J, the gap between germline ends came to 8 bases. The CDR3 runs 14 residues. CDR3 coding DNA: TGTGCCAGCAGCTTTGGAGGGACTGGAAACACCATATATTTT. Translated, it gives CASSFGGTGNTIYF.

The chain has TRBV5-6 and TRBJ1-6; a possible D gene is TRBD1 (6 bases). The CDR3 extends over 17 amino acids. CDR1 and CDR2 (germline): SGHDT, YYEEEE. V was trimmed by 3 bases and J by 0 bases, leaving 13 bases between them. In nucleotides, the CDR3 is TGTGCCAGCAGCTCCTACAGGGAGGGCTCCTATAATTCACCCCTCCACTTT. This translates into CASSSYREGSYNSPLHF.

The rearrangement uses TRBV11-2 and TRBJ1-1; D remains unclear. Trimming removed 3 bases from V and 6 bases from J, with 8 bases in between. The V gene's germline CDR1 is SGHAT and CDR2 FQNNGV. CDR3 length equals 12 residues. The CDR3 region has the DNA TGTGCCAGCAGCTTTGTCTTAGCTGAAGCTTTCTTT. Protein: CASSFVLAEAFF. The whole variable domain, filled in from reference TRBV11-2 and TRBJ1-1, reads EAGVAQSPRYKIIEKRQSVAFWCNPISGHATLYWYQQILGQGPKLLIQFQNNGVVDDSQLPKDRFSAERLKGVDSTLKIQPAKLEDSAVYLCASSFVLAEAFFGQGTRLTVV.

V gene TRBV19 combines with J gene TRBJ1-3; no reliable D call. Between the trimmed V and J ends, which lost 8 bases and 5 bases, there was a span of 10 bases. The CDR3 extends over 12 amino acids. Looked up from germline, CDR1 is LNHDA and CDR2 is SQIVND (reference sequence). CDR3 nucleotides: TGTGCCAGTCGGACGGAGAGAAACACCATATATTTT. Translated: CASRTERNTIYF. Looking up the rest from reference TRBV19 and TRBJ1-3 gives the full variable domain: DGGITQSPKYLFRKEGQNVTLSCEQNLNHDAMYWYRQDPGQGLRLIYYSQIVNDFQKGDIAEGYSVSREKKESFPLTVTSAQKNPTAFYLCASRTERNTIYFGEGSWLTVV.

This clone was observed a few times. This chain links TRBV19 with TRBJ1-2, with D possibly matching TRBD1 (5 bases). Germline assignment: CDR1 LNHDA and CDR2 SQIVND (reference sequence). The CDR3 has 14 amino acids. The ends were cut back, 0 bases at V and 11 bases at J, with 16 bases in the middle. CDR3 loop: CASSIDLQGPSYTF. The CDR3 DNA reads TGTGCCAGTAGTATAGATCTGCAGGGCCCATCTTACACCTTC.

This clone has more than one count but fewer than ten. This chain uses TRBV7-9 with TRBJ1-1; D gene unclear. The CDR3 consists of 11 residues. The germline V gene encodes CDR1 SEHNR and CDR2 FQNEAQ (reference sequence). V was clipped by 5 bases and J by 0 bases, with 1 base between them. The chain's CDR3 is CASSMNTEAFF. The CDR3 coding sequence is TGTGCCAGCAGCATGAACACTGAAGCTTTCTTT.

The chain uses TRBV4-1 and TRBJ1-1; D remains unclear. Per the germline V gene, CDR1 is MGHRA and CDR2 is YSYEKL. The V end was cut by 0 bases, the J end by 0 bases, with 8 bases between. The CDR3 contains 15 residues. The CDR3 here is CASSQEAALNTEAFF. Here the CDR3 DNA reads TGCGCCAGCAGCCAAGAGGCAGCGTTGAACACTGAAGCTTTCTTT.

The rearrangement joins TRBV5-1 to TRBJ2-5, with TRBD1 matching over 9 bases. The CDR3 extends over 15 amino acids. Germline V gene lookup returns CDR1 SGHRS and CDR2 YFSETQ. The V and J ends lost 0 bases and 5 bases, in that order; junction bases with no gene match: 5. CDR3 region: CASSLETGGSETQYF. In DNA form, the CDR3 reads TGCGCCAGCAGCTTGGAGACAGGGGGTTCCGAGACCCAGTACTTC.

The chain has TRBV14 and TRBJ2-3; D is perhaps TRBD1 (5 bases). V was trimmed by 0 bases and J by 7 bases, leaving 17 bases between them. Germline values: CDR1 SGHDN, CDR2 FVKESK. The CDR3 runs 16 residues. The CDR3 loop is CASSQDPPRAANTQYF. CDR3 DNA sequence: TGTGCCAGCAGCCAAGACCCACCCAGGGCTGCGAATACGCAGTATTTT.

V is TRBV23-1 and J is TRBJ2-5; maybe TRBD1 (6 bases). TRBV23-1 is identified as an open reading frame with a role that is uncertain. This CDR3 has 15 residues. Trimming pared 4 bases from V and 5 bases from J, leaving 17 bases between. As DNA, the CDR3 is TGCGCCAGCAGTCTCAGGAGAGGGGGTCGTGAGACCCAGTACTTC. This codes for CASSLRRGGRETQYF.

CDR3 bases: TGTGCCAGCAGTCACGACAGGGGGTTAAAGACCCAGTACTTC. Protein sequence: CASSHDRGLKTQYF. This sequence joins TRBV28 and TRBJ2-5; 9 bases align to TRBD1. The CDR3 totals 14 residues. Germline V gene lookup returns CDR1 MDHEN and CDR2 SYDVKM. V shed 5 bases, J shed 6 bases, and the junction held 7 bases outside the gene matches.

The rearrangement joins TRBV6-5 to TRBJ1-3; possible D gene TRBD1, 5 bases. The CDR3 sequence is 14 residues long. V shed 6 bases and J shed 4 bases, with 13 bases lying between them. Germline-derived CDR1 and CDR2 are MNHEY and SVGAGI. The CDR3 spells CASSSDIWGNTIYF. The DNA of the CDR3 is TGTGCCAGCAGCTCGGACATATGGGGAAACACCATATATTTT.